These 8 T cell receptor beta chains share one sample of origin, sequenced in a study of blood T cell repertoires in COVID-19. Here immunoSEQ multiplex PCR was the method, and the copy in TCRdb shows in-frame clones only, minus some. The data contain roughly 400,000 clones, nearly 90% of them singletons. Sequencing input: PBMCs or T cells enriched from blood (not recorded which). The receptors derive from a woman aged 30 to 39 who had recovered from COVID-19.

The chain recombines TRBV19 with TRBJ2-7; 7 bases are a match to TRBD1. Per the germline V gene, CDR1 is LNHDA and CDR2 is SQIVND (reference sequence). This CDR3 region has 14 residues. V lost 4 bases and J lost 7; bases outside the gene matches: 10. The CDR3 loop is CASSTNLPDREQYF. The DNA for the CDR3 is TGTGCCAGTAGTACCAACCTCCCGGACAGGGAGCAGTACTTC.

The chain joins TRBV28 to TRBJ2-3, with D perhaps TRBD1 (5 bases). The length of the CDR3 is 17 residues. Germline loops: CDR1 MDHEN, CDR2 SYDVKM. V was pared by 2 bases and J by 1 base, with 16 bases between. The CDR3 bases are TGTGCCAGCAGTTTAGTGGACGAAAGGGGCGGCACAGATACGCAGTATTTT. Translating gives CASSLVDERGGTDTQYF.

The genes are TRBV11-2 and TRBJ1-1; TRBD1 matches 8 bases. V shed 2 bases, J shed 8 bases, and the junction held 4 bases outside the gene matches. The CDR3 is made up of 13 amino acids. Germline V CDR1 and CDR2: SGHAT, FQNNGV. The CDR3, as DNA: TGTGCCAGCAGCTTAATGGACAGGGACGAAGCTTTCTTT. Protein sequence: CASSLMDRDEAFF.

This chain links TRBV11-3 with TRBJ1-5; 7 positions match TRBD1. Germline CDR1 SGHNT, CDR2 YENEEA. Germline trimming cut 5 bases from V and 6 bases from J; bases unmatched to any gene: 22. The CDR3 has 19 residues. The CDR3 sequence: CASSPQTGRRPPTSQPQHF. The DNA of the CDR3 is TGTGCCAGCAGCCCCCAGACAGGGCGGAGGCCACCTACTTCTCAGCCCCAGCATTTT.

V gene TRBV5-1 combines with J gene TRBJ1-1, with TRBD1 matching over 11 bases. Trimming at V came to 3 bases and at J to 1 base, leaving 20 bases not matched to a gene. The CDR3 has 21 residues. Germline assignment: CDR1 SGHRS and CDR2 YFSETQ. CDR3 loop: CASSSTSSDRGHTFSNTEAFF. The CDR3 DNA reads TGCGCCAGCAGCTCGACCTCTTCGGACAGGGGGCATACATTTTCGAACACTGAAGCTTTCTTT.

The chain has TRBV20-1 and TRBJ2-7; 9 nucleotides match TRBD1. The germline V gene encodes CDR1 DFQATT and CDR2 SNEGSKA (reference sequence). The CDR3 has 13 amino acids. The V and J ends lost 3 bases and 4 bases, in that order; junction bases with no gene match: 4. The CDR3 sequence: CSASLQGAYEQYF. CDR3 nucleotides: TGCAGTGCTAGTTTACAGGGGGCGTACGAGCAGTACTTC.

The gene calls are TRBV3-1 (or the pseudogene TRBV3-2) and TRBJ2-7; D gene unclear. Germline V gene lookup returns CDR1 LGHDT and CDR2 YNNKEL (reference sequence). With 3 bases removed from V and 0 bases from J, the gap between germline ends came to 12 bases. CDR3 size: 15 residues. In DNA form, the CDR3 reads TGTGCCAGCAGCCAGGCTATACTAAGCTCCTACGAGCAGTACTTC. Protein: CASSQAILSSYEQYF.

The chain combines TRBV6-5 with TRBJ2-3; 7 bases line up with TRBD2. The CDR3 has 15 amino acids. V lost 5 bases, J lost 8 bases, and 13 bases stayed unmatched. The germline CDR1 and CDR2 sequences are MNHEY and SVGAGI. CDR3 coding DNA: TGTGCCAGCAGTCGGTCCGGGGGGAGAGGAGTTACGCAGTATTTT. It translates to CASSRSGGRGVTQYF.